This TCR beta chain was documented in a study of T cell responses to AZD1222 COVID-19 vaccine. Method: immunoSEQ multiplex PCR; TCRdb's copy keeps in-frame clones and lacks some. The table shows roughly 100,000 clones, with roughly 91% occurring only once. Looked up from germline, CDR1 is LGHDT and CDR2 is YNNKEL (reference sequence). The CDR3 is made up of 15 amino acids. V lost 0 bases, J lost 7 bases, and 14 bases lay in between. With respect to this clone: The antigen remains undetermined.

Points from the study as a whole: Recipients of two AZD1222 doses showed rising Spike-specific TCR breadth and depth.

V usage is TRBV3-1 (or the pseudogene TRBV3-2) and J usage is TRBJ2-3, with D unclear. The sequencing used peripheral blood, collected on day 0 of AZD1222 vaccination. The clonotype was recovered from an adult in good health. CDR3: CASSQDLIPQNTQYF. As DNA, the CDR3 is TGTGCCAGCAGCCAAGATCTGATCCCACAGAATACGCAGTATTTT.